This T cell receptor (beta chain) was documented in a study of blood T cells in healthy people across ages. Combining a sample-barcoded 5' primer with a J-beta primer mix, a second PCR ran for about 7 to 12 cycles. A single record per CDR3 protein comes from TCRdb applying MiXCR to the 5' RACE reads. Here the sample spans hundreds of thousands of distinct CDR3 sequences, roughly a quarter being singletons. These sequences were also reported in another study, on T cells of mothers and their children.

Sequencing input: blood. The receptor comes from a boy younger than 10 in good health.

CDR3 coding DNA: TGTGCCAGCGGGACTAGCGGGAGGCTCACCGGGGAGCTGTTTTTT. Translating it yields CASGTSGRLTGELFF. J is TRBJ2-2 and V is TRBV12-3 or TRBV12-4; TRBD2 aligns across 15 bases. The CDR3 runs 15 residues. The ends lost 8 bases at V and 4 bases at J; junction bases unmatched: 2.